Listed below are T cell receptor beta chains from one sample, sequenced in a study of shared clonotypes between healthy human individuals. Repertoires were generated with immunoSEQ multiplex PCR, while TCRdb's copy carries only in-frame clones and drops some. The sample has over 1.5 million clones; 95% to 99% are singletons. The sequenced sample was naive CD4+ T cells sorted from blood. The receptors originated from a man younger than 45 in good health. Both conserved end residues are part of each CDR3. The D gene is left open where the match is weak. Only part of the rows carry a size: once, few, many, or a class if the clone is expanded.

J gene: TRBJ2-2; V gene: TRBV10-1; D gene: TRBD2; clone size: NA; CDR3 protein: CASSEFVSGANTGELFF; CDR3 DNA: TGCGCCAGCAGTGAGTTTGTTAGCGGGGCGAACACCGGGGAGCTGTTTTTT
J gene: TRBJ1-2; V gene: TRBV10-1; D gene: TRBD1; clone size: NA; CDR3 protein: CASSGDRDGYTF; CDR3 DNA: TGCGCCAGCAGTGGGGACAGGGATGGCTACACCTTC
J gene: TRBJ2-1; V gene: TRBV25-1; D gene: NA; clone size: NA; CDR3 protein: CASSDPGYNEQFF; CDR3 DNA: TGTGCCAGCAGCGACCCCGGGTACAATGAGCAGTTCTTC
J gene: TRBJ2-5; V gene: TRBV2; D gene: NA; clone size: NA; CDR3 protein: CASSKQREGTQYF; CDR3 DNA: TGTGCCAGCAGTAAACAGAGGGAAGGGACCCAGTACTTC
J gene: TRBJ2-1; V gene: TRBV5-1; D gene: TRBD2; clone size: NA; CDR3 protein: CASSPGLADYNEQFF; CDR3 DNA: TGCGCCAGCAGCCCCGGACTAGCGGATTACAATGAGCAGTTCTTC
J gene: TRBJ1-2; V gene: TRBV25-1; D gene: NA; clone size: NA; CDR3 protein: CASSVGPPYGYTF; CDR3 DNA: TGTGCCAGCAGCGTTGGACCTCCCTATGGCTACACCTTC
J gene: TRBJ1-1; V gene: TRBV18; D gene: NA; clone size: NA; CDR3 protein: CASSPAGRGMNTEAFF; CDR3 DNA: TGTGCCAGCTCACCAGCAGGGCGCGGGATGAACACTGAAGCTTTCTTT
J gene: TRBJ2-3; V gene: TRBV7-2; D gene: NA; clone size: NA; CDR3 protein: CASSLVATSTDTQYF; CDR3 DNA: TGTGCCAGCAGCTTAGTCGCGACTAGCACAGATACGCAGTATTTT
J gene: TRBJ1-3; V gene: TRBV28; D gene: NA; clone size: NA; CDR3 protein: CASTFGVIGGTSGNTIYF; CDR3 DNA: TGTGCCAGCACCTTTGGGGTTATCGGAGGGACCTCTGGAAACACCATATATTTT
J gene: TRBJ1-1; V gene: TRBV7-6; D gene: NA; clone size: once; CDR3 protein: CASSSRKNTEAFF; CDR3 DNA: TGTGCCAGCAGCAGCCGGAAGAACACTGAAGCTTTCTTT
J gene: TRBJ1-1; V gene: TRBV5-1; D gene: NA; clone size: NA; CDR3 protein: CASSSTDSRGTEAFF; CDR3 DNA: TGCGCCAGCAGCTCCACGGACAGTCGAGGCACTGAAGCTTTCTTT
J gene: TRBJ2-3; V gene: TRBV7-7; D gene: TRBD2; clone size: NA; CDR3 protein: CASRSGLAGGRADTQYF; CDR3 DNA: TGTGCTAGCAGATCGGGACTAGCGGGAGGAAGGGCAGATACGCAGTATTTT
J gene: TRBJ2-1; V gene: TRBV5-1; D gene: NA; clone size: NA; CDR3 protein: CASSPAQRNEQFF; CDR3 DNA: TGCGCCAGCAGCCCTGCACAGCGGAATGAGCAGTTCTTC
J gene: TRBJ2-7; V gene: TRBV5-4; D gene: TRBD2; clone size: NA; CDR3 protein: CASSLIGLAGEQYF; CDR3 DNA: TGTGCCAGCAGCCTGATCGGACTAGCGGGAGAACAGTACTTC
J gene: TRBJ1-2; V gene: TRBV2; D gene: NA; clone size: NA; CDR3 protein: CASSRDIPNYGYTF; CDR3 DNA: TGTGCCAGCAGCCGGGACATACCTAACTATGGCTACACCTTC
J gene: TRBJ2-2; V gene: TRBV28; D gene: NA; clone size: NA; CDR3 protein: CATLQVERGELFF; CDR3 DNA: TGTGCCACCCTACAAGTGGAGAGAGGGGAGCTGTTTTTT
J gene: TRBJ2-2; V gene: TRBV7-9; D gene: TRBD2; clone size: NA; CDR3 protein: CASSLEGLLAGTGELFF; CDR3 DNA: TGTGCCAGCAGCTTAGAAGGTTTACTAGCGGGAACCGGGGAGCTGTTTTTT
J gene: TRBJ2-5; V gene: TRBV10-3; D gene: NA; clone size: NA; CDR3 protein: CAISGQASTQETQYF; CDR3 DNA: TGTGCCATCAGTGGGCAAGCTAGTACCCAAGAGACCCAGTACTTC
J gene: TRBJ2-7; V gene: TRBV6-1; D gene: NA; clone size: NA; CDR3 protein: CASSEGVGRWYEQYF; CDR3 DNA: TGTGCCAGCAGTGAAGGGGTGGGGCGATGGTACGAGCAGTACTTC
J gene: TRBJ2-3; V gene: TRBV5-4; D gene: TRBD1; clone size: NA; CDR3 protein: CASSLRTGGGTDTQYF; CDR3 DNA: TGTGCCAGCAGCTTACGGACAGGGGGAGGAACAGATACGCAGTATTTT
J gene: TRBJ2-2; V gene: TRBV7-7; D gene: TRBD2; clone size: NA; CDR3 protein: CASSLGGSGSITGELFF; CDR3 DNA: TGTGCCAGCAGCTTAGGCGGGAGCGGTAGTATAACCGGGGAGCTGTTTTTT
J gene: TRBJ2-7; V gene: TRBV11-3; D gene: TRBD2; clone size: NA; CDR3 protein: CASSRGLAADEQYF; CDR3 DNA: TGTGCCAGCAGCCGGGGACTAGCGGCGGACGAGCAGTACTTC
J gene: TRBJ1-5; V gene: TRBV10-3; D gene: NA; clone size: NA; CDR3 protein: CAIREVGQPQHF; CDR3 DNA: TGTGCCATCCGAGAGGTGGGTCAGCCCCAGCATTTT
J gene: TRBJ2-7; V gene: TRBV5-1; D gene: TRBD1; clone size: NA; CDR3 protein: CASSSDGQGLIHEQYF; CDR3 DNA: TGCGCCAGCAGCTCCGACGGACAGGGATTAATCCACGAGCAGTACTTC
J gene: TRBJ2-7; V gene: TRBV18; D gene: TRBD1; clone size: NA; CDR3 protein: CASSRDRVDEQYF; CDR3 DNA: TGTGCCAGCTCGCGGGACAGGGTAGACGAGCAGTACTTC
J gene: TRBJ2-1; V gene: TRBV21-1; D gene: NA; clone size: NA; CDR3 protein: CASSKRPGLAGENEQFF; CDR3 DNA: TGTGCCAGCAGCAAGAGACCGGGACTAGCGGGGGAAAATGAGCAGTTCTTC
J gene: TRBJ1-2; V gene: TRBV4-3; D gene: NA; clone size: NA; CDR3 protein: CASSQTGTFNYGYTF; CDR3 DNA: TGCGCCAGCAGCCAAACGGGCACCTTTAACTATGGCTACACCTTC
J gene: TRBJ2-1; V gene: TRBV11-3; D gene: TRBD2; clone size: once; CDR3 protein: CASSSYSGRHNNEQFF; CDR3 DNA: TGTGCCAGCAGCTCATATAGCGGGAGGCATAACAATGAGCAGTTCTTC
J gene: TRBJ1-1; V gene: TRBV6-5; D gene: NA; clone size: once; CDR3 protein: CASIDRSGTEAFF; CDR3 DNA: TGTGCCAGCATCGACAGGAGTGGCACTGAAGCTTTCTTT
J gene: TRBJ2-7; V gene: TRBV30; D gene: TRBD1; clone size: NA; CDR3 protein: CAWSLGRGLYEQYF; CDR3 DNA: TGTGCCTGGAGTTTGGGCAGGGGGCTCTACGAGCAGTACTTC
J gene: TRBJ2-5; V gene: TRBV7-2; D gene: NA; clone size: NA; CDR3 protein: CASSLVVETQYF; CDR3 DNA: TGTGCCAGCAGCTTAGTTGTAGAGACCCAGTACTTC
J gene: TRBJ1-5; V gene: TRBV6-1; D gene: NA; clone size: NA; CDR3 protein: CASSENFLNNQPQHF; CDR3 DNA: TGTGCCAGCAGTGAAAACTTCTTGAACAATCAGCCCCAGCATTTT
J gene: TRBJ1-1; V gene: TRBV9; D gene: NA; clone size: NA; CDR3 protein: CASSVGQRGTEAFF; CDR3 DNA: TGTGCCAGCAGCGTAGGCCAACGGGGCACTGAAGCTTTCTTT
J gene: TRBJ2-7; V gene: TRBV19; D gene: NA; clone size: NA; CDR3 protein: CASSISGYEQYF; CDR3 DNA: TGTGCCAGTAGTATAAGCGGATACGAGCAGTACTTC
J gene: TRBJ2-5; V gene: TRBV20-1; D gene: NA; clone size: NA; CDR3 protein: CSATLETQYF; CDR3 DNA: TGCAGTGCTACACTCGAGACCCAGTACTTC
J gene: TRBJ1-4; V gene: TRBV7-8; D gene: NA; clone size: once; CDR3 protein: CASSHPKEKLFF; CDR3 DNA: TGTGCCAGCAGCCATCCTAAGGAAAAACTGTTTTTT
J gene: TRBJ2-3; V gene: TRBV6-5; D gene: NA; clone size: NA; CDR3 protein: CASGGAGDTDTQYF; CDR3 DNA: TGTGCCAGCGGGGGCGCGGGAGACACAGATACGCAGTATTTT
J gene: TRBJ1-3; V gene: TRBV30; D gene: NA; clone size: NA; CDR3 protein: CAWSPSGNTIYF; CDR3 DNA: TGTGCCTGGAGTCCGTCTGGAAACACCATATATTTT
J gene: TRBJ2-1; V gene: TRBV9; D gene: TRBD2; clone size: NA; CDR3 protein: CASTPALREGREQFF; CDR3 DNA: TGTGCCAGCACTCCCGCGTTGCGGGAGGGGCGGGAGCAGTTCTTC
J gene: TRBJ1-1; V gene: TRBV7-9; D gene: NA; clone size: NA; CDR3 protein: CASSLVPGASEAFF; CDR3 DNA: TGTGCCAGCAGCTTAGTTCCGGGGGCTTCTGAAGCTTTCTTT
J gene: TRBJ1-2; V gene: TRBV28; D gene: TRBD1; clone size: NA; CDR3 protein: CASRGQGEYYGYTF; CDR3 DNA: TGTGCCAGCAGGGGACAGGGTGAATACTATGGCTACACCTTC
J gene: TRBJ2-1; V gene: TRBV28; D gene: NA; clone size: NA; CDR3 protein: CASSPGPGNEQFF; CDR3 DNA: TGTGCCAGCAGTCCGGGCCCAGGCAATGAGCAGTTCTTC
J gene: TRBJ2-3; V gene: TRBV5-1; D gene: NA; clone size: once; CDR3 protein: CASSLRAFHLDTQYF; CDR3 DNA: TGCGCCAGCAGCCTCAGAGCGTTCCATCTGGATACGCAGTATTTT
J gene: TRBJ2-7; V gene: TRBV29-1; D gene: TRBD1; clone size: NA; CDR3 protein: CSVGSPQGVYEQYF; CDR3 DNA: TGCAGCGTTGGAAGCCCTCAGGGGGTCTACGAGCAGTACTTC
J gene: TRBJ2-2; V gene: TRBV23-1; D gene: TRBD2; clone size: NA; CDR3 protein: CASSQSSLADNTGELFF; CDR3 DNA: TGCGCCAGCAGTCAATCTTCACTAGCGGATAACACCGGGGAGCTGTTTTTT
J gene: TRBJ2-5; V gene: TRBV9; D gene: TRBD2; clone size: NA; CDR3 protein: CASSPGTSGRARRETQYF; CDR3 DNA: TGTGCCAGCAGCCCAGGGACTAGCGGGAGGGCCCGGCGGGAGACCCAGTACTTC
J gene: TRBJ2-5; V gene: TRBV5-1; D gene: TRBD1; clone size: NA; CDR3 protein: CASSLFPGQGKETQYF; CDR3 DNA: TGCGCCAGCAGCTTGTTCCCCGGACAGGGTAAAGAGACCCAGTACTTC
J gene: TRBJ1-1; V gene: TRBV27; D gene: NA; clone size: NA; CDR3 protein: CASSPNVPGYGGNTEAFF; CDR3 DNA: TGTGCCAGCAGTCCTAACGTCCCGGGGTACGGGGGGAACACTGAAGCTTTCTTT
J gene: TRBJ2-1; V gene: TRBV20-1; D gene: NA; clone size: NA; CDR3 protein: CSAAGLNEQFF; CDR3 DNA: TGCAGTGCCGCGGGGCTAAATGAGCAGTTCTTC
J gene: TRBJ1-5; V gene: TRBV28; D gene: NA; clone size: NA; CDR3 protein: CASSAVVSNQPQHF; CDR3 DNA: TGTGCCAGCAGTGCCGTGGTTAGCAATCAGCCCCAGCATTTT
J gene: TRBJ1-5; V gene: TRBV18; D gene: TRBD1; clone size: NA; CDR3 protein: CASSRTGGNQPQHF; CDR3 DNA: TGTGCCAGCTCACGGACAGGGGGGAATCAGCCCCAGCATTTT
J gene: TRBJ2-7; V gene: TRBV25-1; D gene: NA; clone size: few; CDR3 protein: CASSEPLGEQYF; CDR3 DNA: TGTGCCAGCAGTGAACCCCTAGGTGAGCAGTACTTC
J gene: TRBJ1-2; V gene: TRBV18; D gene: NA; clone size: NA; CDR3 protein: CASSPPASSYGYTF; CDR3 DNA: TGTGCCAGCTCACCACCGGCCAGCTCCTATGGCTACACCTTC
J gene: TRBJ2-7; V gene: TRBV5-4; D gene: TRBD1; clone size: NA; CDR3 protein: CASSRGTGIAYEQYF; CDR3 DNA: TGTGCCAGCAGCCGTGGGACAGGGATCGCCTACGAGCAGTACTTC
J gene: TRBJ2-1; V gene: TRBV10-3; D gene: NA; clone size: NA; CDR3 protein: CAISDSTAAEQFF; CDR3 DNA: TGTGCCATCAGTGATTCTACAGCTGCTGAGCAGTTCTTC
J gene: TRBJ1-5; V gene: TRBV6-4; D gene: TRBD1; clone size: NA; CDR3 protein: CASSDPGQGLQPQHF; CDR3 DNA: TGTGCCAGCAGTGACCCCGGACAGGGTCTCCAGCCCCAGCATTTT
J gene: TRBJ1-5; V gene: TRBV4-3; D gene: NA; clone size: NA; CDR3 protein: CASSPGPGGLNQPQHF; CDR3 DNA: TGCGCCAGCAGCCCCGGTCCGGGGGGCTTAAATCAGCCCCAGCATTTT
J gene: TRBJ2-1; V gene: TRBV20-1; D gene: NA; clone size: NA; CDR3 protein: CSVRGNEQFF; CDR3 DNA: TGCAGTGTGAGAGGGAATGAGCAGTTCTTC